This T cell receptor (beta chain) was obtained from a study of blood T cells in healthy people across ages (dated by TCRdb to the mid-2010s). Turning to the overall study: In model experiments, roughly one uniquely barcoded TCR beta cDNA molecule per two T cells was captured by template switching. Using deep sequencing normalized with unique cDNA molecular identifiers, the study measured how TCR beta repertoire diversity changes with age. Four age groups were formed from the donors: young (average approximately 15 years), middle-aged (approximately 40), aged (roughly 59) and long-lived (about 75). For two donors (one aged 18 to 29 and one aged 80 or older), the study analyzed two additional independent replicas of 1 million unique cDNA reads from the same blood draw. Broad study findings and their caveats: The CMV infection status of donors was not known, potentially confounding age-related changes in expanded clonotypes. The long-lived group showed more naive CD4+ T cells, fewer expanded clones and increased TCR diversity than the aged group, suggesting age selection. Because profiling used bulk unsorted PBMCs, naive and antigen-experienced compartments could not be compared conclusively. Observed TCR beta diversity per million T cells fell roughly linearly with age, and a significant reduction was already apparent by age roughly 40. Estimates of total diversity from one million sequenced T cells were regarded as lower bounds and underestimates. Observed TCR beta diversity correlated strongly with the percentage of naive T cells measured by flow cytometry.

Reading the germline V gene gives CDR1 MDHEN and CDR2 SYDVKM. CDR3 length: 15 amino acids, cysteine to phenylalanine. Left in the record is the CDR3 DNA by itself, 45 bases read in frame from the first base. Library generation was performed with 5' RACE. Sequencing was carried out with an Illumina HiSeq 2500. A second PCR of about 6 to 12 cycles was run with a J-beta primer mix and a sample-barcoded 5' primer. A unique molecular identifier was introduced onto each TCR beta cDNA molecule by a template-switch 5' adaptor carrying 12 random nucleotides. Each sample yielded at least 2.5 million CDR3-containing paired-end reads. The Mint cDNA synthesis kit, primed by a TRBC-specific oligonucleotide, was used to synthesize first-strand cDNA from all RNA. All cDNA was treated with uracil-DNA glycosylase and then went through a first 18-cycle PCR with the universal primers M1SS and BC2_uni_R. For the original study's pipeline: For normalization, 1 million high-quality reads were randomly selected from each sample, with every read carrying a distinct molecular identifier. Reads with shared molecular identifiers were discarded instead of being binned into consensus sequences. MiTCR, set to a Q25 quality threshold and the strictest error-elimination algorithm, was used for CDR3 identification, clonotype clustering and error correction. A nonparametric unseen species model with Euler transformation was used to estimate a lower bound on total TCR beta diversity. TCRdb passed the public sequencing reads through fastp at Q25 and MiXCR, retaining productive beta sequences. Under each unique CDR3 protein, matching rows form one entry showing the most common genes and DNA. These V and J calls originate from TCRdb's pipeline instead of the authors' own analysis. The sample data list 500,000 to 550,000 distinct CDR3 sequences, and 24% of these were observed just once. The ten largest clones capture around 10% of the sample.

To note about this clonotype: Its specific antigen is unknown. No clone much larger than this one lies a single base away; base qualities are absent.

The roughly 37 donors, aged about 6 to 95 years, were systemically healthy Caucasian individuals from Russia. Roughly 10 milliliters of peripheral blood were drawn from each donor into EDTA-treated Vacutainer tubes. Ficoll-Paque density-gradient centrifugation was used to isolate PBMCs, with at least 6.5 million per sample. Trizol reagent was used to extract total RNA from PBMCs, with at least 6 micrograms per sample. Naive CD45RAhigh/CD27high T cell percentages were measured by flow cytometry on a PBMC aliquot from every donor. The same data also contributed to another study, on T cells of mothers and their children. Per the second study: Nine systemically healthy Caucasian individuals, comprising three mothers and their six children, were included as donors. cDNA synthesis consumed the entire amount of extracted RNA, loaded at 1.5 ug RNA in each 15 ul reaction. In the second PCR, the M1S primer added sample barcodes and 2-4 random nucleotides. Each mother yielded over 10 million TCR beta CDR3 reads and each child some 3 million reads. Thymic selection shapes the output of TCR recombination in a similar way in related and unrelated pairs, and inherited differences have a minor effect. Normalized repertoire overlap was always found to be slightly, but never significantly, higher in related mother-child pairs than in unrelated mother-child pairs. Persistent microchimeric T cell clones were not detected, at a sensitivity of approximately 100 clones per million clonotypes. Deep NGS was used in the study to compare the TCR beta repertoires of mothers and children and to look for features that separate related mother-child pairs from unrelated individuals. Mothers averaged around 43 +/- 4 years of age and children averaged around 10 +/- 4 years. After adapter ligation with NEBNext reagents, the libraries were sequenced on Illumina HiSeq 2000 with 100+100 nt paired-end reads. To prevent cross-contamination, the mother and child libraries were prepared one month apart and sequenced in separate runs. Between roughly 450,000 and 2,200,000 distinct TCR beta clonotypes were identified per donor. Naive TCR beta clonotypes were estimated from low-frequency clonotypes matched to each donor's FACS-determined naive share, without sorting.

The rearrangement combines TRBV28 with TRBJ2-5; the D gene is unclear. The assigned J gene may be wrong: the sequence end matches TRBJ2-7 better. Input material: blood. This TCR came from a boy aged 10-17 years in good health. CDR3 protein: CASSFAVGRTYEQYF. DNA sequence: TGTGCCAGCAGTTTTGCAGTTGGACGGACCTACGAGCAGTACTTC.